What follows are 20 T cell receptor beta chains derived from one specimen sequenced in a study of OX40 agonist ivuxolimab in advanced cancers. Assay: immunoSEQ multiplex PCR; the TCRdb copy retains only in-frame clones and omits some. The sample lists 53,000 or so clones, over 65% occurring once. Sequenced here: CD4+ or CD8+ T cells sorted from blood, sampled in a trial of the OX40 agonist ivuxolimab. The receptors originated from an adult with an advanced solid tumor such as melanoma, head and neck, liver or kidney cancer.

The CDR3 DNA reads as TGTGCCAGCAGTTACAGGGGATTGGGATACAATGAGCAGTTCTTC. Residues: CASSYRGLGYNEQFF. The J gene is TRBJ2-1, the V gene TRBV6-5, with D possibly being TRBD1 (5 bases). Germline V gene lookup returns CDR1 MNHEY and CDR2 SVGAGI. This CDR3 region has 15 residues. Trimming pared 2 bases from V and 4 bases from J, leaving 12 bases between.

The chain uses TRBV28 and TRBJ1-2; D possibly corresponds to TRBD1 (6 bases). Trimming took 6 bases from V and 6 from J, leaving 23 bases between them. The germline CDR1 and CDR2 sequences are MDHEN and SYDVKM. The CDR3 extends over 16 amino acids. The CDR3 bases are TGTGCCAGCAGCTACGGACAGCCATACAATGGAAATGGCTACACCTTC. Amino acid sequence: CASSYGQPYNGNGYTF.

The V call is TRBV5-1, the J call TRBJ2-7; 14 bases agree with TRBD2. The length of the CDR3 is 15 residues. The junction had 3 bases not matched to a gene; V was cut back by 4 bases and J by 3 bases. Germline V lookup: CDR1 SGHRS, CDR2 YFSETQ. The CDR3 here is CASSQGLAGDYEQYF. The DNA for the CDR3 is TGCGCCAGCAGCCAGGGACTAGCGGGAGACTACGAGCAGTACTTC.

The CDR3 DNA reads TGTGCCAGCAGCCTACATCGACTAGCGGGAGGGCTTTACACAGATACGCAGTATTTT. It yields the protein CASSLHRLAGGLYTDTQYF. This chain uses TRBV5-6 with TRBJ2-3; 14 bases are shared with TRBD2. The ends lost 4 bases at V and 2 bases at J; junction bases unmatched: 12. The V gene's germline CDR1 is SGHDT and CDR2 YYEEEE. This CDR3 has 19 amino acids.

A few counts support this clone. The J gene is TRBJ1-1, the V gene TRBV29-1; a weak D match, TRBD1 (5 bases). Trimming removed 4 bases from V and 0 bases from J, with 9 bases in between. The CDR3 spans 13 residues. The V gene's germline CDR1 is SQVTM and CDR2 ANQGSEA. CDR3 region: CSVGQTMNTEAFF. CDR3 nucleotides: TGCAGCGTTGGACAGACTATGAACACTGAAGCTTTCTTT.

The gene calls are TRBV4-1 and TRBJ1-2; D is unresolved. The CDR3 totals 12 residues. The V gene's germline CDR1 is MGHRA and CDR2 YSYEKL. The V gene lost 3 bases and the J gene lost 8 bases, with 10 bases spanning the gap. The CDR3 is CASSQDRWGYTF. As DNA, the CDR3 is TGCGCCAGCAGCCAGGACCGCTGGGGCTACACCTTC.

The chain uses TRBV6-1 and TRBJ1-1, with TRBD1 identical over 10 bases. The V gene's germline CDR1 is MNHNS and CDR2 SASEGT. The CDR3 covers 13 residues. With 8 bases clipped from V and 5 bases from J, the junction kept 5 bases outside the gene matches. CDR3: CASDRGRRTEAFF. The CDR3 DNA reads as TGTGCCAGCGACAGGGGGCGGCGGACTGAAGCTTTCTTT.

The chain joins TRBV5-1 to TRBJ2-1; 14 bases agree with TRBD2. The trim removed 4 bases at V and 7 bases at J, leaving 10 bases unmatched. Germline V gives CDR1 SGHRS, CDR2 YFSETQ. The CDR3 loop spans 17 amino acids. The CDR3, as DNA: TGCGCCAGCAGCCCCGGGACTAGCGGGAGAGGGATAAATGAGCAGTTCTTC. Translated, it gives CASSPGTSGRGINEQFF.

This clone was counted at least ten times. Written as DNA, the CDR3 is TGTGCCAGCAGTCCAGCCCAGACAGGGTTTCAGCCCCAGCATTTT. Translated: CASSPAQTGFQPQHF. The chain joins TRBV6-1 to TRBJ1-5, with 7 nucleotides matching TRBD1. After removal of 5 bases from V and 6 bases from J, the junction contained 10 bases not matched to a gene. Germline-derived CDR1 and CDR2 are MNHNS and SASEGT. This CDR3 is built from 15 residues.

Only one count was recorded for this clone. CDR3 DNA sequence: TGTGCCAGCACAAGGGACAGCCCTGAAGCTTTCTTT. Translating it yields CASTRDSPEAFF. The chain has TRBV2 and TRBJ1-1, with 7 nucleotides matching TRBD1. The V and J ends lost 7 bases and 6 bases, in that order; junction bases with no gene match: 5. Germline V gene sequence: CDR1 SNHLY, CDR2 FYNNEI. This CDR3 spans 12 amino acids.

The chain employs TRBV5-6 and TRBJ2-2, with TRBD2 matching 8 bases. Per the germline V gene, CDR1 is SGHDT and CDR2 is YYEEEE. The trim removed 1 base at V and 1 base at J, leaving 3 bases unmatched. The CDR3 extends over 16 amino acids. CDR3 DNA sequence: TGTGCCAGCAGCTTGAGGCTAGCGGGGAACACCGGGGAGCTGTTTTTT. Protein product: CASSLRLAGNTGELFF.

The chain combines TRBV20-1 with TRBJ1-1; TRBD1 might be the D (5 bases). Per germline, CDR1 DFQATT and CDR2 SNEGSKA (reference sequence). The CDR3 is made up of 11 amino acids. CDR3 DNA: TGCAGACTATCGGGGGTAGGGAATGCTTTCTTT. Translated: CRLSGVGNAFF.

The J gene is TRBJ2-3, the V gene TRBV10-3, with 10 positions matching TRBD2. The CDR3 spans 15 residues. V was clipped by 5 bases and J by 5 bases; unmatched bases: 7. Germline V gene data show CDR1 as ENHRY and CDR2 as SYGVKD. CDR3 bases: TGTGCCATCAGTCCCGGGACTAGCGACGGAGATACGCAGTATTTT. Translation gives CAISPGTSDGDTQYF.

The J gene is TRBJ2-6, the V gene TRBV9; D assignment may be TRBD1 or TRBD2 (5 bases each). The CDR3 totals 19 residues. Germline CDR1 SGDLS, CDR2 YYNGEE. Trimming took off 3 bases at V and 1 base at J, with 20 bases between the two ends. The CDR3 bases are TGTGCCAGCAGCGGACTCGGACGGGACGTCACTTCTGGGGCCAACGTCCTGACTTTC. As protein: CASSGLGRDVTSGANVLTF. Full variable domain (outside the CDR3, taken from reference TRBV9 and TRBJ2-6): DSGVTQTPKHLITATGQRVTLRCSPRSGDLSVYWYQQSLDQGLQFLIQYYNGEERAKGNILERFSAQQFPDLHSELNLSSLELGDSALYFCASSGLGRDVTSGANVLTFGAGSRLTVL.

CDR3 in DNA: TGTGCCAGCAGTGCGGGAATTGAAAACACCATATATTTT. It encodes CASSAGIENTIYF. The chain recombines TRBV25-1 with TRBJ1-3; D gene uncertain. Germline V gene lookup returns CDR1 MGHDK and CDR2 SYGVNS. The CDR3 is 13 amino acids. Trimming removed 4 bases at V and 6 bases at J, with 10 bases between.

The chain couples TRBV7-3 to TRBJ2-2; 7 nucleotides align to TRBD1. The CDR3 is 13 residues long. With V trimmed by 5 bases and J by 5 bases, 2 bases remained unmatched. Germline CDR1 SGHTA, CDR2 FQGTGA. CDR3 bases: TGTGCCAGCAGCGCCAGGGGGACCGGGGAGCTGTTTTTT. Its protein is CASSARGTGELFF.

V and J are TRBV27 and TRBJ1-6; perhaps TRBD1 as D (6 bases). This CDR3 region has 14 residues. Germline V CDR1 and CDR2: MNHEY, SMNVEV (reference sequence). V was trimmed by 5 bases and J by 6 bases, leaving 11 bases between them. This chain's CDR3 is CASSTRGTNSPLHF. In DNA form, the CDR3 reads TGTGCCAGCAGTACCAGGGGAACTAATTCACCCCTCCACTTT.

The V call is TRBV5-4, the J call TRBJ1-4, with a weak D call TRBD1 (6 bases). There are 15 residues in the CDR3. Trimming removed 3 bases from V and 8 bases from J, with 17 bases in between. Germline V gives CDR1 SGHNT, CDR2 YYREEE (reference sequence). CDR3 coding DNA: TGTGCCAGCAGCTCCAACAGGGCGGTTAACGAAAAACTGTTTTTT. This encodes CASSSNRAVNEKLFF.

The chain links TRBV7-9 to TRBJ2-1; D gene unclear. Germline V gives CDR1 SEHNR, CDR2 FQNEAQ (reference sequence). The V end was cut by 7 bases, the J end by 7 bases, with 8 bases between. The CDR3 sequence is 11 residues long. The CDR3: CASTLSNEQFF. CDR3 nucleotide sequence: TGTGCCAGCACCCTCTCTAATGAGCAGTTCTTC.

This clone was seen a handful of times. The chain recombines TRBV16 with TRBJ2-7, with D possibly matching TRBD1 (7 bases). V lost 5 bases to trimming and J lost 3 bases, with 17 bases between them. Looked up from germline, CDR1 is KGHSY and CDR2 is FQNENV. This CDR3 is 15 amino acids long. CDR3 region: CASSEAPGGHYEQYF. In nucleotides, the CDR3 is TGTGCCAGCAGCGAAGCCCCAGGGGGGCACTACGAGCAGTACTTC.